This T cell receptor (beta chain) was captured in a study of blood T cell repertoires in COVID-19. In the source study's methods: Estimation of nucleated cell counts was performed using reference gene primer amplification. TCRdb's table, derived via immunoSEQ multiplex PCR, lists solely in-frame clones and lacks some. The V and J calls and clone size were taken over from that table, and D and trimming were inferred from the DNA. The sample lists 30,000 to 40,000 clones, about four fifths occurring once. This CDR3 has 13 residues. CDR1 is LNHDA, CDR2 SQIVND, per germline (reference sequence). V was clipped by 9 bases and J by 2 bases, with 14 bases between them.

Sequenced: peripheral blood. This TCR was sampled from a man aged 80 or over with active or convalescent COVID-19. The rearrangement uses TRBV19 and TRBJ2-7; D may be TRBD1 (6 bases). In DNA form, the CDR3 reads TGTGCCAGCACTAACTGGGACACCTACGAGCAGTACTTC. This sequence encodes CASTNWDTYEQYF.